These 19 T cell receptor beta chains came from one sample sequenced in a study of T cell changes during pregnancy in multiple sclerosis. Sequencing used immunoSEQ multiplex PCR; TCRdb keeps in-frame clones, though not all of them. The table has tens of thousands of clones, 92% seen once. The starting material was peripheral blood, obtained in the second trimester of pregnancy. The receptors here all came from a female donor with multiple sclerosis, enrolled in a pregnancy study.

The rearrangement joins TRBV23-1 to TRBJ2-2; 8 bases are shared with TRBD2. TRBV23-1 has ORF status, its function being uncertain. This CDR3 has 19 amino acids. The junction had 11 bases not matched to a gene; V was cut back by 0 bases and J by 2 bases. In nucleotides, the CDR3 is TGCGCCAGCAGTCAATCGGGACTAGAGGGGGATGAAAACACCGGGGAGCTGTTTTTT. Amino acid sequence: CASSQSGLEGDENTGELFF.

This chain connects TRBV7-6 to TRBJ1-2, with 9 bases lining up with TRBD1. The CDR3 runs 14 residues. V was clipped by 5 bases and J by 5 bases; unmatched bases: 6. CDR1 and CDR2 from the germline V gene are SGHVS and FNYEAQ. CDR3 in amino acids: CASSSGGQGYGYTF. CDR3 in DNA: TGTGCCAGCAGCAGCGGGGGACAGGGATATGGCTACACCTTC.

The V gene is TRBV5-1, the J gene TRBJ1-3; D is unclear. The V end lost 5 bases, the J end lost 0 bases, and 6 bases lay between the germline ends. Germline CDR1 and CDR2: SGHRS and YFSETQ. This CDR3 contains 13 residues. The CDR3: CASRPGSGNTIYF. The CDR3 coding sequence is TGCGCCAGCAGACCGGGCTCTGGAAACACCATATATTTT.

This chain joins TRBV7-3 and TRBJ2-7, with D perhaps matching TRBD2 (5 bases). The V end was cut by 1 base, the J end by 0 bases, with 10 bases between. Germline-derived CDR1 and CDR2 are SGHTA and FQGTGA. CDR3 length equals 15 residues. The CDR3 reads CASSLMGGFSYEQYF. CDR3 in DNA: TGTGCCAGCAGCTTAATGGGCGGGTTCTCCTACGAGCAGTACTTC.

The count of this clone is one. V and J are TRBV2 and TRBJ2-1; 9 nucleotides agree with TRBD1. Trimming removed 6 bases from V and 8 bases from J; junction bases left unmatched: 8. CDR3 length: 14 residues. Germline CDR1 SNHLY, CDR2 FYNNEI. The CDR3 sequence: CASRRTGVGDEQFF. CDR3 coding DNA: TGTGCCAGCAGGAGGACAGGGGTGGGCGATGAGCAGTTCTTC.

The J gene is TRBJ1-1, the V gene TRBV7-2; D is unresolved. CDR3 length: 14 residues. V shed 1 base and J shed 1 base, with 7 bases lying between them. CDR1 is SGHTA and CDR2 is FQGNSA in the germline V gene. CDR3 in amino acids: CASSLEAGNTEAFF. In nucleotides, the CDR3 is TGTGCCAGCAGCTTAGAAGCAGGGAACACTGAAGCTTTCTTT.

The V call is TRBV6-7, the J call TRBJ2-3; 11 nucleotides line up with TRBD2. TRBV6-7 is an ORF, with its function uncertain. Trimming removed 5 bases from V and 1 base from J; junction bases left unmatched: 11. This CDR3 contains 18 residues. The CDR3 DNA is TGTGCCAGCAGTCACGGACTAGCGGGCCTCGGCCGCACAGATACGCAGTATTTT. It translates to CASSHGLAGLGRTDTQYF.

The chain has TRBV5-4 and TRBJ1-1, with D possibly matching TRBD1 (6 bases). Between the trimmed V and J ends, which lost 5 bases and 4 bases, there was a span of 15 bases. The germline gives CDR1 SGHNT, CDR2 YYREEE (reference sequence). This CDR3 has 14 amino acids. The chain's CDR3 is CASRNGQRSTEAFF. CDR3 nucleotide sequence: TGTGCCAGCAGAAACGGACAGCGATCCACTGAAGCTTTCTTT.

This sequence joins TRBV6-5 and TRBJ2-5; a weak D match, TRBD1 (5 bases). The CDR3 consists of 15 residues. V lost 2 bases, J lost 5 bases, and 15 bases lay in between. In germline, CDR1 is MNHEY, CDR2 SVGAGI. This chain's CDR3 is CASSYGQGLGETQYF. The CDR3 coding sequence is TGTGCCAGCAGTTACGGGCAGGGTTTAGGGGAGACCCAGTACTTC.

This clone has a single count. One end of the junction does not line up with germline, which may come from a read error. V usage is TRBV7-7 and J usage is TRBJ2-2, with 8 bases that match TRBD1. Germline values: CDR1 SSHAT, CDR2 FNYEAQ (reference sequence). This CDR3 is built from 14 residues. CDR3 region: CASSYTGGIGELFF. The CDR3 coding sequence is TGTGCTAGCAGCTATACAGGGGGTATCGGGGAGCTGTTTTTT.

The J gene is TRBJ1-5, the V gene TRBV21-1; the D call TRBD1 from the table was never checked on the DNA. TRBV21-1 is listed as a pseudogene. The CDR3 totals 15 residues. As DNA, the CDR3 is TGTGCCAGCAGCAAAGACGGACAGGGCAACCAGCCCCAGCATTTT. It codes for CASSKDGQGNQPQHF.

The CDR3 DNA reads TGTGCCAGCAGCTTCTCCGGGACAGGGCGCTATGGCTACACCTTC. Translating gives CASSFSGTGRYGYTF. This sequence joins TRBV5-4 and TRBJ1-2; 9 bases are a match to TRBD1. The CDR3 covers 15 residues. Germline values: CDR1 SGHNT, CDR2 YYREEE (reference sequence). Germline trimming cut 2 bases from V and 4 bases from J; bases unmatched to any gene: 6. The full variable domain, completed using reference TRBV5-4 and TRBJ1-2, is ETGVTQSPTHLIKTRGQQVTLRCSSQSGHNTVSWYQQALGQGPQFIFQYYREEENGRGNFPPRFSGLQFPNYSSELNVNALELDDSALYLCASSFSGTGRYGYTFGSGTRLTVV.

The CDR3 DNA is TGTGCCAGCAGCTTAGGGGGGGCAGGGGGCTATGAGCAGTTCTTC. This encodes CASSLGGAGGYEQFF. The chain recombines TRBV7-2 with TRBJ2-1; 8 bases line up with TRBD1. The germline gives CDR1 SGHTA, CDR2 FQGNSA. The V gene end was trimmed by 1 base and the J gene end by 8 bases; junction bases not matched to a gene: 7. The CDR3 loop spans 15 amino acids. Filled out from reference TRBV7-2 and TRBJ2-1, the complete variable domain reads GAGVSQSPSNKVTEKGKDVELRCDPISGHTALYWYRQSLGQGLEFLIYFQGNSAPDKSGLPSDRFSAERTGGSVSTLTIQRTQQEDSAVYLCASSLGGAGGYEQFFGPGTRLTVL.

This chain uses TRBV6-4 with TRBJ2-2, with a tentative D call TRBD1 (5 bases). CDR3 length equals 14 residues. Looked up from germline, CDR1 is MRHNA and CDR2 is SNTAGT. Trimming took 0 bases from V and 5 from J, leaving 7 bases between them. Here the CDR3 reads CASSDSTETGELFF. In DNA form, the CDR3 reads TGTGCCAGCAGTGACTCGACAGAAACCGGGGAGCTGTTTTTT.

The rearrangement uses TRBV5-6 and TRBJ1-4, with TRBD1 as a possible D gene (6 bases). The V and J ends lost 2 bases and 3 bases respectively, with 8 bases between them. Germline lookup yields CDR1 SGHDT and CDR2 YYEEEE. This CDR3 is 14 amino acids long. This chain's CDR3 is CASSLQGSNEKLFF. CDR3 nucleotides: TGTGCCAGCAGCTTACAGGGTTCTAATGAAAAACTGTTTTTT.

The chain couples TRBV7-2 to TRBJ2-7; TRBD1 might be the D (5 bases). Germline values: CDR1 SGHTA, CDR2 FQGNSA. The CDR3 loop spans 13 amino acids. V was clipped by 2 bases and J by 2 bases, with 7 bases between them. The CDR3 DNA is TGTGCCAGCAGCTTATCAGGGACCTACGAGCAGTACTTC. This codes for CASSLSGTYEQYF.

The chain links TRBV27 to TRBJ1-1; D perhaps matches TRBD1 (5 bases). The CDR3 loop spans 14 amino acids. V lost 6 bases, J lost 1 base, and 12 bases lay in between. CDR1 is MNHEY and CDR2 is SMNVEV in the germline V gene (reference sequence). CDR3 DNA sequence: TGTGCCAGCAGCCCGGGACTCACGAACACTGAAGCTTTCTTT. Translating it yields CASSPGLTNTEAFF.

The rearrangement links TRBV11-2 to TRBJ2-6; the D is unclear. Germline V gene data show CDR1 as SGHAT and CDR2 as FQNNGV. Trimming stripped 5 bases from V and 1 base from J, with 12 bases between. The CDR3 contains 16 residues. CDR3 region: CASSPRKTSGANVLTF. In DNA form, the CDR3 reads TGTGCCAGCAGCCCTAGGAAGACTTCTGGGGCCAACGTCCTGACTTTC.

This clone has a single count. The V gene is TRBV7-9, the J gene TRBJ2-7; D unclear. Per the germline V gene, CDR1 is SEHNR and CDR2 is FQNEAQ (reference sequence). Trimming took off 0 bases at V and 0 bases at J, with 6 bases between the two ends. This CDR3 is built from 14 residues. CDR3 protein: CASSLASISYEQYF. The CDR3 coding sequence is TGTGCCAGCAGCTTAGCCAGTATCTCCTACGAGCAGTACTTC.